This T cell receptor (beta chain) was obtained from a study of shared clonotypes between healthy human individuals. Only one count was recorded for this clone. Other DNA sequences in the sample encode the same CDR3. Libraries were prepared by immunoSEQ multiplex PCR; TCRdb keeps only in-frame clonotypes and omits some of them. This table has 2 million to 2.5 million clones, about 93% appearing once. Terminally differentiated effector memory CD45RA+ cells were excluded from the naive CD8 cells, which were CD45RO-negative and positively selected for CCR7. The TCR was taken from a man aged 18 to 30 in good health. Some clones in this sample may be carry-over from other donors' samples. Sample: naive CD8+ T cells from PBMCs.

Here the CDR3 DNA reads TGTGCCAGCAGTTACGGGACCATGAACACTGAAGCTTTCTTT. Translating it yields CASSYGTMNTEAFF. The chain joins TRBV6-5 to TRBJ1-1, with D possibly matching TRBD1 (5 bases). V was shortened by 2 bases and J by 0 bases, with 7 bases between the two germline ends. The CDR3 is made up of 14 amino acids. The germline V gene encodes CDR1 MNHEY and CDR2 SVGAGI.